These 22 T cell receptor beta chains were all obtained from the same sample, sequenced in a study of Ad26.COV2.S vaccination and SARS-CoV-2 variants. Some clones are missing from TCRdb's copy, which holds only in-frame ones; the method was immunoSEQ multiplex PCR. This sample has around 450,000 clones, with 85% to 90% found just once. Treatment meaning: around 19 received Ad26.COV2.S at low or high dose, single or two shots; about 5 received placebo; per-sample allocation not given. Repertoires come from day 63 after the first vaccine or placebo injection. Source: peripheral blood, taken in a trial of Ad26.COV2.S vaccine versus placebo. Receptor source: a person aged 18-65 years who received the Ad26.COV2.S COVID-19 vaccine or a placebo.

The V and J genes are TRBV6-5 and TRBJ1-2; D is undetermined. Trimming left V 4 bases short and J 1 base short, with 16 bases between. CDR3 length equals 16 residues. The germline gives CDR1 MNHEY, CDR2 SVGAGI. The CDR3 region has the DNA TGTGCCAGCAGTTTCCTCGGGGTAGTGGGTAACTATGGCTACACCTTC. This encodes CASSFLGVVGNYGYTF.

The chain is built from TRBV11-2 and TRBJ2-5, with TRBD2 matching over 8 bases. The CDR3 is made up of 17 amino acids. With 4 bases clipped from V and 0 bases from J, the junction kept 10 bases outside the gene matches. Germline CDR1 and CDR2: SGHAT and FQNNGV. CDR3 DNA: TGTGCCAGCAGCTCCCCTACTAGCGGAGATTACCAAGAGACCCAGTACTTC. Amino acid sequence: CASSSPTSGDYQETQYF.

V is TRBV10-3 and J is TRBJ2-7; D uncertain. V lost 4 bases to trimming and J lost 5 bases, with 15 bases between them. The germline V gene encodes CDR1 ENHRY and CDR2 SYGVKD. The CDR3 covers 14 residues. The CDR3 spells CAISVSLRSHEQYF. In DNA, the CDR3 is TGTGCCATCAGTGTCTCACTTAGGAGCCACGAGCAGTACTTC.

The gene calls are TRBV7-2 and TRBJ2-7; 11 bases agree with TRBD2. Per germline, CDR1 SGHTA and CDR2 FQGNSA. V shed 3 bases, J shed 3 bases, and the junction held 13 bases outside the gene matches. This CDR3 comprises 18 residues. The CDR3 region has the DNA TGTGCCAGCAGCTTGGCTAGCGGGGGGCCCACCTCTCACTACGAGCAGTACTTC. As protein: CASSLASGGPTSHYEQYF.

CDR3: CATSDSTVYGYTF. DNA for the CDR3: TGTGCCACCAGTGATTCGACAGTCTATGGCTACACCTTC. The rearrangement links TRBV24-1 to TRBJ1-2, with a possible D match to TRBD1 (5 bases). This CDR3 comprises 13 residues. Trimming pared 2 bases from V and 4 bases from J, leaving 7 bases between. The germline gives CDR1 KGHDR, CDR2 SFDVKD.

This chain links TRBV18 with TRBJ2-5; 8 bases are a match to TRBD1. Germline lookup yields CDR1 KGHSH and CDR2 LQKENI. Trimming at V came to 3 bases and at J to 7 bases, leaving 4 bases not matched to a gene. This CDR3 has 13 residues. The CDR3 bases are TGTGCCAGCTCACCGGGACAGGCCGGGACCCAGTACTTC. It encodes CASSPGQAGTQYF.

This chain uses TRBV7-8 with TRBJ2-1; 8 nucleotides agree with TRBD1. CDR3 length: 16 residues. The ends lost 5 bases at V and 5 bases at J; junction bases unmatched: 11. Looked up from germline, CDR1 is SGHVS and CDR2 is FQNEAQ. CDR3 in DNA: TGTGCCAGCAGCCCTACCGGGACAGGCTTTAACAATGAGCAGTTCTTC. This sequence encodes CASSPTGTGFNNEQFF. The full variable domain, its missing parts supplied by reference TRBV7-8 and TRBJ2-1, is GAGVSQSPRYKVAKRGQDVALRCDPISGHVSLFWYQQALGQGPEFLTYFQNEAQLDKSGLPSDRFFAERPEGSVSTLKIQRTQQEDSAVYLCASSPTGTGFNNEQFFGPGTRLTVL.

The V and J genes are TRBV18 and TRBJ1-2, with D unresolved. From germline, CDR1 is KGHSH and CDR2 LQKENI. V lost 2 bases and J lost 8, with 12 bases in between. The CDR3 totals 13 residues. The CDR3 here is CASSPFTLDGYTF. The CDR3 bases are TGTGCCAGCTCACCATTTACTCTCGACGGCTACACCTTC.

The chain combines TRBV4-1 with TRBJ1-4; D is possibly TRBD1 (5 bases). The CDR3 has 18 residues. Trimming removed 1 base from V and 7 bases from J, with 22 bases in between. Germline assignment: CDR1 MGHRA and CDR2 YSYEKL. CDR3 nucleotide sequence: TGCGCCAGCAGCCAAGGGATGGGTGGGGCCAACCTTCGTGAAAAACTGTTTTTT. Protein: CASSQGMGGANLREKLFF.

The CDR3 sequence: CASSVESGAARETQYF. In DNA form, the CDR3 reads TGTGCCAGCAGCGTAGAGTCGGGGGCCGCGAGGGAGACCCAGTACTTC. This chain uses TRBV9 with TRBJ2-5; possibly TRBD1 or TRBD2 for D (6 bases each). CDR1 and CDR2 (germline): SGDLS, YYNGEE. Trimming stripped 0 bases from V and 5 bases from J, with 17 bases between. This CDR3 is built from 16 residues.

The V gene is TRBV19, the J gene TRBJ1-1; 7 nucleotides line up with TRBD1. This CDR3 contains 14 residues. Unmatched junction bases numbered 6, after V lost 4 bases and J lost 4 bases. Germline assignment: CDR1 LNHDA and CDR2 SQIVND (reference sequence). CDR3 sequence reads: CASSTPGQFTEAFF. CDR3 nucleotide sequence: TGTGCCAGTAGTACGCCGGGACAGTTCACTGAAGCTTTCTTT. Looking up the rest from reference TRBV19 and TRBJ1-1 gives the full variable domain: DGGITQSPKYLFRKEGQNVTLSCEQNLNHDAMYWYRQDPGQGLRLIYYSQIVNDFQKGDIAEGYSVSREKKESFPLTVTSAQKNPTAFYLCASSTPGQFTEAFFGQGTRLTVV.

This clone was seen once. This chain connects TRBV7-9 to TRBJ2-3; 10 bases are a match to TRBD2. V shed 6 bases, J shed 4 bases, and the junction held 10 bases outside the gene matches. The germline CDR1 and CDR2 sequences are SEHNR and FQNEAQ (reference sequence). This CDR3 spans 16 amino acids. CDR3 sequence (DNA): TGTGCCAGCAGTCAAAAACTAGCGGGGACTGCAGATACGCAGTATTTT. Encoded protein: CASSQKLAGTADTQYF.

This chain links TRBV20-1 with TRBJ1-1; D is possibly TRBD1 (5 bases). The V gene's germline CDR1 is DFQATT and CDR2 SNEGSKA (reference sequence). Between the trimmed V and J ends, which lost 6 bases and 6 bases, there was a span of 11 bases. This CDR3 comprises 11 residues. The CDR3 loop is CSAGTASEAFF. The DNA for the CDR3 is TGCAGTGCCGGGACGGCCTCTGAAGCTTTCTTT.

This clone was recorded once. The chain couples TRBV11-1 to TRBJ2-3; D gene uncertain. Trimming removed 0 bases from V and 0 bases from J, with 1 base in between. The CDR3 runs to 13 residues. Germline loops: CDR1 SGHAT, CDR2 FQDESV (reference sequence). CDR3 amino acids: CASSLASTDTQYF. The CDR3 region has the DNA TGTGCCAGCAGCTTAGCCAGCACAGATACGCAGTATTTT.

The CDR3 nucleotides are TGTGCCAGCAGTAAACAGAGCTCTGGGGCCAACGTCCTGACTTTC. It specifies CASSKQSSGANVLTF. The chain links TRBV6-5 to TRBJ2-6; D is unresolved. CDR3 length: 15 amino acids. The germline gives CDR1 MNHEY, CDR2 SVGAGI. V lost 5 bases to trimming and J lost 0 bases, with 8 bases between them.

This sequence joins TRBV5-5 and TRBJ2-2; D is perhaps TRBD1 (5 bases). CDR3 length: 17 amino acids. Germline values: CDR1 SGHKS, CDR2 YYEKEE (reference sequence). V was trimmed by 0 bases and J by 5 bases, leaving 17 bases between them. The CDR3 DNA sequence: TGTGCCAGCAGCTTGGTTTCAGGGTTAGGGTGGACCGGGGAGCTGTTTTTT. It encodes CASSLVSGLGWTGELFF.

The rearrangement uses TRBV5-6 and TRBJ2-5; D may be TRBD1 (6 bases). Germline V CDR1 and CDR2: SGHDT, YYEEEE. The V gene lost 0 bases and the J gene lost 0 bases, with 12 bases spanning the gap. The CDR3 spans 16 residues. The CDR3 loop is CASSLVAGEDQETQYF. CDR3 coding DNA: TGTGCCAGCAGCTTGGTGGCAGGGGAAGACCAAGAGACCCAGTACTTC.

The chain recombines TRBV30 with TRBJ2-7, with 13 bases aligning to TRBD2. With 2 bases clipped from V and 6 bases from J, the junction kept 4 bases outside the gene matches. Germline CDR1 GTSNPN, CDR2 SVGIG (reference sequence). This CDR3 region has 14 residues. The CDR3 region is CAWSPGLAGSEQYF. The CDR3 DNA is TGTGCCTGGAGTCCGGGACTAGCGGGATCCGAGCAGTACTTC. Combining the CDR3 with reference TRBV30 and TRBJ2-7 gives the whole variable domain SQTIHQWPATLVQPVGSPLSLECTVEGTSNPNLYWYRQAAGRGLQLLFYSVGIGQISSEVPQNLSASRPQDRQFILSSKKLLLSDSGFYLCAWSPGLAGSEQYFGPGTRLTVT.

The chain is built from TRBV4-3 and TRBJ1-3; D remains ambiguous. The CDR3 consists of 16 residues. V was trimmed by 2 bases and J by 0 bases, leaving 11 bases between them. Germline V CDR1 and CDR2: LGHNA, YSLEER. In DNA, the CDR3 is TGCGCCAGCAGCCAATCGGTTTTGGGCTCTGGAAACACCATATATTTT. The encoded protein is CASSQSVLGSGNTIYF.

The DNA of the CDR3 is TGTGCCAGCAGCTACGCGGGGGAGCTGTTTTTT. Amino acids: CASSYAGELFF. The chain combines TRBV11-2 with TRBJ2-2, with D hard to call. V was pared by 4 bases and J by 8 bases, with 5 bases between. This CDR3 comprises 11 residues. The germline V gene encodes CDR1 SGHAT and CDR2 FQNNGV.

V is TRBV27 and J is TRBJ2-1; tentative D call: TRBD1 (5 bases). Trimming took off 3 bases at V and 2 bases at J, with 11 bases between the two ends. The CDR3 runs 15 residues. Germline CDR1 is MNHEY and CDR2 is SMNVEV (reference sequence). The chain's CDR3 is CASSLQGPTYNEQFF. The CDR3 DNA is TGTGCCAGCAGTTTGCAGGGTCCAACCTACAATGAGCAGTTCTTC.

The CDR3 coding sequence is TGTGCCAGCAGCCCGACAGGAGACAGCTATGGCTACACCTTC. It encodes CASSPTGDSYGYTF. The rearrangement links TRBV6-5 to TRBJ1-2; weak D call: TRBD1 (6 bases). The CDR3 spans 14 residues. The V gene's germline CDR1 is MNHEY and CDR2 SVGAGI. V was trimmed by 6 bases and J by 4 bases, leaving 15 bases between them.